Each of the 7 T cell receptor beta chains below was sequenced from the same sample in a study of OX40 agonist ivuxolimab in advanced cancers. The data were produced by immunoSEQ multiplex PCR, yet TCRdb's version contains in-frame clones alone and is incomplete. The table shows approximately 60,000 clones, with more than 80% occurring only once. This specimen consisted of CD4+ or CD8+ T cells sorted from blood, obtained in a trial of the OX40 agonist ivuxolimab. All receptors come from an adult with an advanced solid tumor such as melanoma, head and neck, liver or kidney cancer.

J is TRBJ2-1 and V is TRBV19; 10 bases line up with TRBD2. Germline V gene data show CDR1 as LNHDA and CDR2 as SQIVND (reference sequence). This CDR3 is built from 16 residues. J gave up 0 bases and V 7 bases, and 6 bases lay outside the gene matches. The CDR3 coding sequence is TGTGCCAGTACAACAAGCGGGAGGGCCTCCTACAATGAGCAGTTCTTC. Protein sequence: CASTTSGRASYNEQFF. Using reference TRBV19 and TRBJ2-1 for the parts outside the CDR3, the full variable domain is DGGITQSPKYLFRKEGQNVTLSCEQNLNHDAMYWYRQDPGQGLRLIYYSQIVNDFQKGDIAEGYSVSREKKESFPLTVTSAQKNPTAFYLCASTTSGRASYNEQFFGPGTRLTVL.

The gene calls are TRBV28 and TRBJ2-5; D perhaps matches TRBD1 (7 bases). This CDR3 is built from 16 residues. V was clipped by 3 bases and J by 1 base, with 15 bases between them. CDR1 and CDR2 (germline): MDHEN, SYDVKM. The CDR3 is CASSFAGGGSQETQYF. The CDR3 DNA is TGTGCCAGCAGTTTCGCCGGAGGGGGCAGCCAAGAGACCCAGTACTTC.

This chain's CDR3 is CAWIRTSGGNEQFF. The DNA of the CDR3 is TGTGCCTGGATTAGGACTAGCGGGGGTAATGAGCAGTTCTTC. This chain links TRBV30 with TRBJ2-1, with 13 bases aligning to TRBD2. With V trimmed by 4 bases and J by 7 bases, 4 bases remained unmatched. Germline V lookup: CDR1 GTSNPN, CDR2 SVGIG (reference sequence). This CDR3 contains 14 residues.

V is TRBV6-5 and J is TRBJ2-7, with 10 bases aligning to TRBD2. This CDR3 has 15 amino acids. Germline assignment: CDR1 MNHEY and CDR2 SVGAGI. Trimming took 2 bases from V and 5 from J; bases not matched to a gene: 6. The CDR3 DNA is TGTGCCAGCAGTTACCGAGGGACTAGCGCCAACGAGCAGTACTTC. Its protein is CASSYRGTSANEQYF.

V gene TRBV5-4 combines with J gene TRBJ1-6; D is possibly TRBD1 (5 bases). Germline V CDR1 and CDR2: SGHNT, YYREEE (reference sequence). V lost 4 bases and J lost 6, with 14 bases in between. This CDR3 region has 15 residues. CDR3 in DNA: TGTGCCAGCAGCCAAGAGGGTAGGGGTAATTCACCCCTCCACTTT. Translating gives CASSQEGRGNSPLHF.

The chain joins TRBV5-5 to TRBJ1-2; 7 bases line up with TRBD1. Trimming took 2 bases from V and 4 from J; bases not matched to a gene: 5. The V gene's germline CDR1 is SGHKS and CDR2 YYEKEE (reference sequence). The CDR3 has 14 amino acids. CDR3: CASSFDREGYGYTF. CDR3 coding DNA: TGTGCCAGCAGCTTCGACAGGGAGGGCTATGGCTACACCTTC.

This chain connects TRBV7-2 to TRBJ2-7, with 9 bases that match TRBD2. V lost 2 bases, J lost 5 bases, and 10 bases stayed unmatched. The V gene's germline CDR1 is SGHTA and CDR2 FQGNSA. This CDR3 has 16 residues. In nucleotides, the CDR3 is TGTGCCAGCAGCTTAACGGCGACTAGCGGAGCCCACGAGCAGTACTTC. As protein: CASSLTATSGAHEQYF.